Sequencing of this T cell receptor (beta chain) was carried out in a study of vaccination effects on CD4 cells after COVID-19. Study overall: The second dose preceded post-vaccine samples by a median of 72 days.

Some clones are missing from TCRdb's copy, which holds only in-frame ones; the method was immunoSEQ multiplex PCR. The sample has around 81,000 clones, around 74% seen once. Antigen-specific CD4+ T cells were expanded with viral peptide pools in the ViraFEST assay before sequencing. Culture lasted 10 days before CD4+ T cell isolation. Two-dose vaccination with either BNT162b2 or mRNA-1273 was given to the participants. PBMC were cultured at roughly 2 million per well with about 9 IU/ml IL-2 and 8 to 10 ug/ml peptides. Findings of the study overall: Substantial clonal contraction characterized both infection- and vaccine-induced clones late after vaccination. Early post-infection timepoints were missing from the study, which also had few convalescent patients.

As concerns this clone: What it binds is not known.

Sequences were derived from CD4+ T cells from PBMCs cultured with HCoV-OC43 spike peptides, sampled after COVID-19 vaccination. Subset here: HCoV-OC43 spike overlapping peptide pool stimulation. The sequence derives from a human donor who received a COVID-19 vaccine.

The CDR3: CASSQDPPQAGYSPLHF. In DNA form, the CDR3 reads TGCGCCAGCAGCCAAGATCCACCCCAGGCCGGGTATTCACCCCTCCACTTT. The rearrangement joins TRBV4-3 to TRBJ1-6; D is unclear. This CDR3 has 17 amino acids. Deletions cut 0 bases from V and 8 bases from J, with 17 bases between. CDR1 and CDR2 from the germline V gene are LGHNA and YSLEER.